This T cell receptor (beta chain) was captured in a study of cytomegalovirus exposure and HLA in healthy donors. The CDR3 has 14 residues. V was clipped by 3 bases and J by 6 bases, with 9 bases between them. Looked up from germline, CDR1 is MGHDK and CDR2 is SYGVNS. The primer mix had 60 Vbeta and 13 Jbeta primers. Repertoires were generated with immunoSEQ multiplex PCR, while TCRdb's copy carries only in-frame clones and drops some. The table includes 150,000 to 200,000 clones, more than 65% detected once. This clone was detected a few times. The sample taken for sequencing was PBMCs. This receptor was taken from a man aged 25 to 40 in good health and CMV-seronegative. This chain joins TRBV25-1 and TRBJ1-6; D gene unclear. CDR3 region: CASSDGGTNSPLHF. The CDR3 DNA follows: TGTGCCAGCAGTGACGGCGGAACTAATTCACCCCTCCACTTT.